This T cell receptor beta chain emerged from a study of shared clonotypes between healthy human individuals (dated by TCRdb to about 2020). At the level of the whole study: The cohort included three men and a couple of women between 18 and 49 years of age. Each donor's leukapheresis produced roughly between about 0.9 and 9.5 billion PBMCs. To increase sequencing depth and limit assay-specific biases, TCR repertoire library preparation and sequencing were carried out by different laboratories using diverse techniques. To estimate repertoire size and how much clonotypes are shared between individuals, the study performed deep sequencing of blood TCR repertoires from roughly five healthy adults. For each donor, CD4 naive and CD4 memory were each given three plates, CD8 naive was given two plates, and CD8 memory was given one plate.

Points on this clone: Its antigen remains undetermined. No base qualities exist here, and no much larger clone lies one base off it.

Study-level results and caveats: Because the study included a small number of donors, the genetic and exposure-history diversity represented was limited. Incomplete sequencing was indicated by rarefaction of sorted-subset datasets, despite the large sequencing depth. Sampling was restricted to blood, and TCR repertoires in tissues likely differ from the TCR repertoires found in blood. When several donors were compared, the shared fraction of clonotypes was around 4.6% for naive CD4, 3.5% for naive CD8, 2% to 2.5% for memory CD4, and under 0.5% for memory CD8. Pairwise subsampling indicated that sequencing depth was expected to affect the degree of clonotype sharing among donors. Compared with non-shared clonotypes, the clonotypes found in all four sorted-subset donors had higher generation probabilities. Naive subsets generally had larger estimated clonotype richness than memory subsets.

CD8 naive samples were obtained by positive selection for CCR7 among CD45RO-negative cells, yielding a CD45RA+CCR7+ population from which TemRA cells were excluded. The donors were healthy, HIV-negative adults with no recently reported acute infections or vaccinations. Only Caucasian adults living in Nashville, Tennessee, USA were represented among the donors. Blood was obtained by leukapheresis, after which PBMCs were separated by Ficoll-Histopaque density gradient centrifugation and cryopreserved in liquid nitrogen vapor phase. Analytical flow cytometry was used to check the purity and quantity of each magnetically sorted T cell population. From each sorted fraction, genomic DNA was isolated and quantified by UV absorbance on a Nanodrop 2000c. Using the deep immunoSEQ assay, TCR CDR3 regions were amplified from genomic DNA by multiplex PCR. Extracted genomic DNA from each cell subset was distributed evenly across all wells of several immunoSEQ 96-well plates, and each plate was treated as a replicate. For sorted subsets, approximately 210 ng of genomic DNA, equivalent to roughly 33,000 T cell genomes, went into each replicate PCR. Purified libraries were measured with a Qubit 3.0 fluorometer, size-checked on a Bioanalyzer 2100, and measured again with the KAPA Library Quantification kit. Every immunoSEQ 96-well plate was sequenced on a separate single-read 150-cycle Illumina NextSeq 550 flow cell. Regarding the original processing steps: The immunoSEQ output contained only junctional sequences without quality scores, so filtering could not match that applied to full-length reads. Sequences were annotated with PyIR, a Python wrapper for IgBLAST v1.9, using IMGT germline references to assign V/J genes and CDR3. Any read was removed if the V/J assignment was weak (E-value above 1e-6), the CDR3 was missing, or the read contained stop codons, out-of-frame junctions, or ambiguous translated residues. V3J clonotypes were defined as sequences sharing the same inferred V gene, J gene, and CDR3 amino acid sequence. To compute the percentage overlap between repertoires, the number of shared unique clonotypes was divided by the size of the smaller repertoire. Repertoire richness was assessed with RTK rarefaction, the Chao1 estimator, and Recon v2.1 estimates of unobserved clonotypes. For all TCRbeta clonotypes obtained by the gDNA method from four donors, generation probabilities were computed with OLGA. The table comes from immuneACCESS by way of TCRdb, which keeps in-frame sequences with V and J called. Part of the clones is missing from these tables; in studies checked, under half for an unresolved V gene and the rest for unknown reasons. The D gene and trimming were derived from the DNA, and the V and J assignments and clone size from that table. The table for this sample lists around 1.9 million clones; roughly 91% of them were counted only once. The ten most abundant clones make up about 1.5% of the sample.

The sequenced sample consisted of naive CD8+ T cells from PBMCs. This sample's cell subset or site label indicates: CD45RA+CCR7+. This receptor was identified in a man younger than 35 in good health. Some clones in this sample may be carry-over from other donors' samples.

The CDR3 region: CASSLYLQETQYF. The DNA sequence is as follows: TGTGCCAGCAGTCTCTATCTCCAAGAGACCCAGTACTTC. This sequence uses TRBV27 and TRBJ2-5; the D gene is unclear. From the germline V gene (reference sequence), CDR1 is MNHEY and CDR2 is SMNVEV. V is shortened by 5 bases, J by 1 base, and the region joining them spans 8 bases. The CDR3 holds 13 amino acids from the cysteine to the phenylalanine. Only the CDR3 DNA stays, 39 bases, in frame from base 1.